The rows below give T cell receptor beta chains drawn from one sample of a study of blood T cell repertoires in COVID-19. The table came from immunoSEQ multiplex PCR; TCRdb's copy has only in-frame clones and leaves some out. Among around 170,000 clones listed, roughly 80% were seen once. Sequencing input: peripheral blood. These TCRs come from a man aged 18 to 29 with active or convalescent COVID-19. CDR3s include the opening cysteine and the closing phenylalanine or tryptophan. D genes are given only for firm matches. Some rows mark clone size as missing; the rest say once, few, many or name a class of expanded clone.

J	D	V	size	CDR3	DNA
TRBJ2-2	TRBD2	TRBV5-4	.	CASSLGGVAGKVGELFF	TGTGCCAGCAGCTTGGGTGGCGTAGCGGGAAAGGTCGGGGAGCTGTTTTTT
TRBJ2-2	TRBD1	TRBV3-1/TRBV3-2	.	CASKGGRTGELFF	TGTGCCAGCAAAGGGGGCCGGACCGGGGAGCTGTTTTTT
TRBJ2-1	.	TRBV6-1	once	CASSEYIQGAEQFF	TGTGCCAGCAGTGAATACATCCAGGGTGCCGAGCAGTTCTTC
TRBJ2-7	TRBD1	TRBV12-3/TRBV12-4	.	CASSPGQRYEQYF	TGTGCCAGCAGTCCGGGACAGCGCTACGAGCAGTACTTC
TRBJ2-7	.	TRBV6-2/TRBV6-3	.	CASSYSISSYEQYF	TGTGCCAGCAGTTACTCGATTTCTAGTTACGAGCAGTACTTC
TRBJ1-1	.	TRBV6-4	.	CASSDEIGEAFF	TGTGCCAGCAGCGATGAGATCGGGGAAGCTTTCTTT
TRBJ2-5	.	TRBV15	.	CATSRGFPKGFQETQYF	TGTGCCACCAGCAGAGGCTTTCCTAAGGGGTTCCAAGAGACCCAGTACTTC
TRBJ1-2	TRBD1	TRBV7-9	.	CASSTGQGIGYTF	TGTGCCAGCAGCACGGGACAGGGGATTGGCTACACCTTC
TRBJ2-5	.	TRBV5-1	.	CASSLPQGLDGETQYF	TGCGCCAGCAGCTTGCCTCAGGGCCTTGATGGGGAGACCCAGTACTTC
TRBJ1-5	TRBD1	TRBV28	once	CASSIRTGSRYNQPQHF	TGTGCCAGCAGTATACGGACAGGGAGCCGTTACAATCAGCCCCAGCATTTT
TRBJ2-1	.	TRBV27	.	CASSSSGVLTLEQFF	TGTGCCAGCAGTTCCTCAGGGGTATTAACTCTTGAGCAGTTCTTC
TRBJ2-2	.	TRBV10-3	.	CATRRRGAPNTGELFF	TGTGCCACCAGGAGACGGGGGGCTCCGAACACCGGGGAGCTGTTTTTT
TRBJ2-3	.	TRBV15	.	CATSRRTGEITDTQYF	TGTGCCACCAGCAGGCGGACGGGGGAAATCACAGATACGCAGTATTTT
TRBJ1-4	TRBD1	TRBV28	.	CASSYPGGSEKLFF	TGTGCCAGCAGTTACCCAGGGGGCTCTGAAAAACTGTTTTTT
TRBJ2-1	TRBD2	TRBV19	.	CASTGRGYNEQFF	TGTGCCAGTACCGGGAGGGGTTACAATGAGCAGTTCTTC
TRBJ1-3	.	TRBV30	.	CAWSGSTKPYGNTIYF	TGTGCCTGGAGTGGCTCCACAAAACCTTATGGAAACACCATATATTTT
TRBJ1-4	.	TRBV4-2	.	CASSQDTGLRAREKLFF	TGTGCCAGCAGCCAAGACACGGGATTACGTGCGCGTGAAAAACTGTTTTTT
TRBJ2-5	.	TRBV12-3/TRBV12-4	.	CASSLEETQYF	TGTGCCAGCAGCCTGGAGGAGACCCAGTACTTC
TRBJ2-5	TRBD2	TRBV18	.	CASSPFAGDQETQYF	TGTGCCAGCTCACCGTTTGCGGGGGACCAAGAGACCCAGTACTTC
TRBJ2-5	.	TRBV7-2	.	CASSLGRWAETQYF	TGTGCCAGCAGCTTGGGGAGATGGGCAGAGACCCAGTACTTC
TRBJ2-1	TRBD2	TRBV5-1	.	CASSLTSGGVNEQFF	TGCGCCAGCAGCTTGACTAGCGGGGGGGTCAATGAGCAGTTCTTC
TRBJ1-2	.	TRBV6-6	.	CASSLVSVSGGAYTF	TGTGCCAGCAGTTTAGTATCCGTATCCGGGGGTGCCTACACCTTC
TRBJ2-2	.	TRBV2	.	CASSVGTANTGELFF	TGTGCCAGCAGTGTGGGGACTGCGAACACCGGGGAGCTGTTTTTT
TRBJ2-2	.	TRBV3-1/TRBV3-2	.	CASSHQAGGGTGELFF	TGTGCCAGCAGCCACCAGGCTGGGGGCGGCACCGGGGAGCTGTTTTTT
TRBJ1-1	.	TRBV7-2	.	CASSLAPGDTEAFF	TGTGCCAGCAGCTTAGCGCCGGGGGACACTGAAGCTTTCTTT
TRBJ1-5	.	TRBV2	.	CASTRQYNQPQHF	TGTGCCAGCACTCGACAGTACAATCAGCCCCAGCATTTT
TRBJ2-2	.	TRBV7-2	.	CASSLLSRVGGELFF	TGTGCCAGCAGCTTACTTTCGAGGGTAGGCGGGGAGCTGTTTTTT
TRBJ1-4	.	TRBV6-5	.	CASGQEKLFF	TGTGCCAGCGGTCAGGAAAAACTGTTTTTT
TRBJ2-5	.	TRBV7-3	.	CASSRQGRETQYF	TGTGCCAGCAGCCGGCAGGGGAGAGAGACCCAGTACTTC
TRBJ2-1	TRBD2	TRBV29-1	.	CSVSRSGTSSYNEQFF	TGCAGCGTATCTCGCTCCGGGACTAGCAGCTACAATGAGCAGTTCTTC
TRBJ2-1	TRBD2	TRBV9	.	CASSLSGSSYNEQFF	TGTGCCAGCAGCTTAAGCGGGAGCTCCTACAATGAGCAGTTCTTC
TRBJ2-1	TRBD2	TRBV3-1/TRBV3-2	few	CASARSSGDYNEQFF	TGTGCCAGCGCTCGGAGTAGCGGGGATTACAATGAGCAGTTCTTC
TRBJ2-7	.	TRBV6-5	.	CASRSTYTYEQYF	TGTGCCAGCAGATCGACATACACCTACGAGCAGTACTTC
TRBJ1-1	.	TRBV28	once	CASSSAQDSTEAFF	TGTGCCAGCAGTTCCGCTCAGGATAGCACTGAAGCTTTCTTT
TRBJ2-7	TRBD1	TRBV27	once	CASSSLGTGGYEQYF	TGTGCCAGCAGTTCACTGGGGACAGGGGGCTACGAGCAGTACTTC
TRBJ1-6	.	TRBV14	.	CASSQGVISYNSPLHF	TGTGCCAGCAGCCAAGGAGTTATCTCCTATAATTCACCCCTCCACTTT
TRBJ2-1	TRBD2	TRBV2	.	CASRDILAGGDNEQFF	TGTGCCAGCAGGGATATACTAGCGGGGGGAGACAATGAGCAGTTCTTC
TRBJ2-3	.	TRBV6-5	.	CASSYGPGDTQYF	TGTGCCAGCAGTTACGGCCCGGGGGATACGCAGTATTTT
TRBJ2-5	TRBD2	TRBV7-6	.	CASSLRTSGTVQETQYF	TGTGCCAGCAGCCTGAGGACTAGCGGGACCGTACAAGAGACCCAGTACTTC
TRBJ1-1	.	TRBV12-3/TRBV12-4	.	CASSLLDREAFF	TGTGCCAGCAGTTTACTGGACAGAGAAGCTTTCTTT
TRBJ1-2	TRBD1	TRBV4-3	.	CASSPGGYGYTF	TGCGCCAGCAGCCCAGGGGGTTATGGCTACACCTTC
TRBJ1-1	TRBD1	TRBV23-1	.	CASSRDRAEAFF	TGCGCCAGCAGTCGGGACAGGGCTGAAGCTTTCTTT
TRBJ1-6	TRBD1	TRBV9	once	CASSVTGGSPLHF	TGTGCCAGCAGCGTGACAGGGGGTTCACCCCTCCACTTT
TRBJ1-1	.	TRBV11-2	.	CASSFPSVWNTEAFF	TGTGCCAGCAGCTTTCCATCAGTTTGGAACACTGAAGCTTTCTTT
TRBJ2-1	TRBD1	TRBV6-5	.	CASCTGGMNEQFF	TGTGCCAGCTGTACAGGGGGCATGAATGAGCAGTTCTTC